This TCR beta chain came from a study of T cell responses to AZD1222 COVID-19 vaccine. Repertoires were generated with immunoSEQ multiplex PCR, while TCRdb's copy carries only in-frame clones and drops some. The table has roughly 120,000 clones, roughly 91% seen once. Points from the study as a whole: Spike-specific TCRs gained breadth and depth after people received two AZD1222 doses. Repertoires were collected only later (after the peak T cell response had occurred).

Note on this clone: Antigen unknown.

The sample in question was peripheral blood, obtained on day 0 of AZD1222 vaccination. The sequence derives from an adult in good health.

CDR3 coding DNA: TGTGCCAGCAGCCAAGACCCGGGAGGGCGCACCGGGGAGCTGTTTTTT. This sequence encodes CASSQDPGGRTGELFF. V and J are TRBV3-1 (or the pseudogene TRBV3-2) and TRBJ2-2, with TRBD2 matching 8 bases. Germline CDR1 LGHDT, CDR2 YNNKEL (reference sequence). After removal of 0 bases from V and 4 bases from J, the junction contained 4 bases not matched to a gene. The CDR3 has 16 amino acids.